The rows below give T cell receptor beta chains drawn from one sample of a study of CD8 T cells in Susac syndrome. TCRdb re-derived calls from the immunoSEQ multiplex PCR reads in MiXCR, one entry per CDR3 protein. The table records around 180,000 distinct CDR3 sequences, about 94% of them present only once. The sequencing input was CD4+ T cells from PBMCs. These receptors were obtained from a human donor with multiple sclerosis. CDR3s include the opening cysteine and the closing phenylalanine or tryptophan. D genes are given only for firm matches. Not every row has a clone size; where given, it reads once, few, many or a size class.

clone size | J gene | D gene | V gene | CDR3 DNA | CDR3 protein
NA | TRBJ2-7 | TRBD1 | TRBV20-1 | TGCAGTGCTAGAGAGCATTGGGACAGGGGTTCCTACGAGCAGTACTTC | CSAREHWDRGSYEQYF
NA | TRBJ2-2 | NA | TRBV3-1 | TGTGCCAGCAGCCACCCCCAGGGCGGCGGGGAGCTGTTTTTT | CASSHPQGGGELFF
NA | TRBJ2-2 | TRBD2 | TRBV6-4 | TGTGCCAGCAGTGACAGGCCTAGCGGGGTCACCGGGGAGCTGTTTTTT | CASSDRPSGVTGELFF
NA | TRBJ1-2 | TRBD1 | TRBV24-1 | TGTGCCACCAGTGATTACGGACAGGGCTATGGCTACACCTTC | CATSDYGQGYGYTF
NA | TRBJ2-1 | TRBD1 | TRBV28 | TGTGCCAGCAGGGTCCAGGGGGTTTCTCCCCACAATGAGCAGTTCTTC | CASRVQGVSPHNEQFF
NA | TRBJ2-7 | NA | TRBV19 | TGTGCCAGTGCCGCCCCTGGCCGCACCCTTGAGCAGTACTTC | CASAAPGRTLEQYF
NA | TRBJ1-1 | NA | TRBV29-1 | TGCAGCGCAAGCCCCGGACAGAACACTGAAGCTTTCTTT | CSASPGQNTEAFF
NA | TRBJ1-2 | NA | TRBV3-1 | TGTGCCAGCAGCCATACAGGGTTCAACTATGGCTACACCTTC | CASSHTGFNYGYTF
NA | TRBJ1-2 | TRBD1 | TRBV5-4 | TGTGCCAGCAGCCCAGGACAGGCCCGCTATGGCTACACCTTC | CASSPGQARYGYTF
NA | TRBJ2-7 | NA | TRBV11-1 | TGTGCCAGCAGCTTCGGAACGCCAGGACAGAGCTCCTACGAGCAGTACTTC | CASSFGTPGQSSYEQYF
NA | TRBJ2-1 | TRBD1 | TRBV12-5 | TGTGCTAGTTGCCCCTTTCTAGGGACAGGTTACAATGAGCAGTTCTTC | CASCPFLGTGYNEQFF
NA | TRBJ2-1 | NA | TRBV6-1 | TGTGCCAGCAGCGGGGGACAGTCCTACAATGAGCAGTTCTTC | CASSGGQSYNEQFF
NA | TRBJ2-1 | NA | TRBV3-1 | TGTGCCAGCAGCCAAGATTGGGAGACAGGGAGGTACAATGAGCAGTTCTTC | CASSQDWETGRYNEQFF
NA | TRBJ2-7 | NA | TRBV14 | TGTGCCAGCAGCCGCCGAGACCCGGTGAAGGACGAGCAGTACTTC | CASSRRDPVKDEQYF
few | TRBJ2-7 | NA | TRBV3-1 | TGTGCCAGCAGTCGAATTTACGAGCAGTACTTC | CASSRIYEQYF
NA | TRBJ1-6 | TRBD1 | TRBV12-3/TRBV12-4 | TGTGCCAGCAGTACGGGACAGGTTAATTCACCCCTCCACTTT | CASSTGQVNSPLHF
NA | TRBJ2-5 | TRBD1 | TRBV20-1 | TGCAGTGCTAGAGCCCCTGGGACAGGCCAAGAGACCCAGTACTTC | CSARAPGTGQETQYF
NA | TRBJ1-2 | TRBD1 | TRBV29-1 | TGCAGCGTTGAACAAGGAAGAGGGGGCAGGGGCTACACCTTC | CSVEQGRGGRGYTF
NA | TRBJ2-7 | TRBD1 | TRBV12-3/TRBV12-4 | TGTGCCAGCAGTTTGACAGGGGGATTATCTGAGCAGTACTTC | CASSLTGGLSEQYF
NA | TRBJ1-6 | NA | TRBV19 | TGTGCCACACGGGACACGTCTCTTAATTCACCCCTCCACTTT | CATRDTSLNSPLHF
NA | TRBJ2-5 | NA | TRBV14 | TGTGCCAGCAGCCAAGATCCCCTACTACAAGAGACCCAGTACTTC | CASSQDPLLQETQYF
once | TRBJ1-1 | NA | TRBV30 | TGTGCCACCGCTCAGGACCACCCTGAAGCTTTCTTT | CATAQDHPEAFF
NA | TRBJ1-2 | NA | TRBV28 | TGTGCCAGCAGTTACGAGGGCCCACCCTATGGCTACACCTTC | CASSYEGPPYGYTF
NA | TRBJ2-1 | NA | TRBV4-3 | TGCGCCAGCAGCCAGATTAGCGGATCTAGCTCCTACAATGAGCAGTTCTTC | CASSQISGSSSYNEQFF
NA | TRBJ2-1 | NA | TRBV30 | TGTGCCTGGAGTGCCCTCCAGGGGAGGGATGAGCAGTTCTTC | CAWSALQGRDEQFF
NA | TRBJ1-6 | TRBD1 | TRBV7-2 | TGTGCCAGCAGCTTGGGACAGGGCGGTGGTTCACCCCTCCACTTT | CASSLGQGGGSPLHF
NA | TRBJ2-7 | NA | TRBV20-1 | TGCAGTGCTCCCCGTCGAGTGGAGCAGTACTTC | CSAPRRVEQYF
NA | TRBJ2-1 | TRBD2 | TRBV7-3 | TGTGCCAGCAGCTCGCCGGGACTAGCGGCCAATGAGCAGTTCTTC | CASSSPGLAANEQFF
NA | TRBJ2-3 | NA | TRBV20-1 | TGCAGTGCTAGAGATCAAGGGGGTGTGGTGGATACGCAGTATTTT | CSARDQGGVVDTQYF
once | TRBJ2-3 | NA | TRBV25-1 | TGTGCCAGCAGTGAACCGGGCACAGATACGCAGTATTTT | CASSEPGTDTQYF
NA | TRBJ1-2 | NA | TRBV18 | TGTGCCAGCTCACCACGCGTCTATGGCTACACCTTC | CASSPRVYGYTF
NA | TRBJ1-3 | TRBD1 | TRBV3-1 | TGTGCCAGCAGTTCGACAGGGGGTGGAAACACCATATATTTT | CASSSTGGGNTIYF
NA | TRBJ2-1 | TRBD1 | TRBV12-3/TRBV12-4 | TGTGCCAGCAGTCCCGCCCGGGACAGTCGGCTGTTCTTC | CASSPARDSRLFF
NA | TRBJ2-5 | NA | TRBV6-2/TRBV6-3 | TGTGCCAGCAGTTACCTGGACAGTACCTATCAAGAGACCCAGTACTTC | CASSYLDSTYQETQYF
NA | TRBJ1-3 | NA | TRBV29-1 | TGCAGCGTTGAAGTACAGGACGGAAACACCATATATTTT | CSVEVQDGNTIYF
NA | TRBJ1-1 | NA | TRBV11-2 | TGTGCCAGCAGCTTAGTCCCAGGAAAGAACACTGAAGCTTTCTTT | CASSLVPGKNTEAFF
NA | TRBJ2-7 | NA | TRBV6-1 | TGTGCCAGCAGTAATCCAGTCGGGCCTACCAACAACCACGAGCAGTACTTC | CASSNPVGPTNNHEQYF
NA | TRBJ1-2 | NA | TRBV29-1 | TGCAGCGTTGGATCAGGGCGGGGAAACTATGGCTACACCTTC | CSVGSGRGNYGYTF
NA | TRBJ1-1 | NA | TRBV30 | TGTGCCTGGAGTGTAAGTCCGGAAGCTTTCTTT | CAWSVSPEAFF
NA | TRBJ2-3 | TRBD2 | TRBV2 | TGTGCCAGCAGTGTGCGGGGGGGCCTCCAGACAGATACGCAGTATTTT | CASSVRGGLQTDTQYF
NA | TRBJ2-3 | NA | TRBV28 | TGTGCCAGCAGTTTATTTAGGGGCGTAGGCACAGATACGCAGTATTTT | CASSLFRGVGTDTQYF
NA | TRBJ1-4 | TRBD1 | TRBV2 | TGTGCCAGCAGTGAGGACAGGGAAAGACTGTTTTTT | CASSEDRERLFF
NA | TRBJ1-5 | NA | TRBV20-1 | TGCAGTGCCCCAGGCACAGGGAGCAGCAATCAGCCCCAGCATTTT | CSAPGTGSSNQPQHF